This T cell receptor beta chain was obtained from a study of OX40 agonist ivuxolimab in advanced cancers. Here immunoSEQ multiplex PCR was the method, and the copy in TCRdb shows in-frame clones only, minus some. The sample yields about 91,000 clones, roughly 80% seen once. This receptor was obtained from an adult with an advanced solid tumor such as melanoma, head and neck, liver or kidney cancer. Sample: CD4+ or CD8+ T cells sorted from blood, taken in a trial of the OX40 agonist ivuxolimab.

The CDR3 sequence: CASTGTSGGSYEQYF. For the CDR3, the DNA is TGTGCCAGCACCGGGACTAGCGGGGGGAGCTACGAGCAGTACTTC. The gene calls are TRBV6-5 and TRBJ2-7, with 15 bases lining up with TRBD2. The CDR3 sequence is 15 residues long. V gave up 7 bases and J gave up 3 bases; unmatched junction bases: 4. Germline CDR1 MNHEY, CDR2 SVGAGI.